Here is one TCR beta chain with its context. Clinical symptoms, serum thyroxine and TRAb, thyroid ultrasound and orbital computed tomography together formed the diagnostic basis. This entry belongs to a study of T cells in Graves' hyperthyroidism and ophthalmopathy. The CDR3 runs 12 residues. Germline CDR1 is ENHRY and CDR2 is SYGVKD. The junction had 0 bases not matched to a gene; V was cut back by 7 bases and J by 5 bases. Template material for amplifying TCR beta CDR3 regions consisted of RNA transcripts. When the TCR CDR3 underwent first-round RT-PCR, the HTBI primer set was used. TCRdb called the multiplex PCR reads again in MiXCR, with one record for every CDR3 protein. Of hundreds of thousands of distinct CDR3 sequences in the sample, around 45% were seen once.

What was sequenced was peripheral blood or thyroid tissue (not recorded which). The clonotype originates from a woman in her late teens or twenties with Graves' hyperthyroidism. This chain links TRBV10-3 with TRBJ2-2, with TRBD2 matching 8 bases. CDR3 sequence reads: CAITSGTGELFF. CDR3 bases: TGTGCCATCACTAGCGGGACCGGGGAGCTGTTTTTT.